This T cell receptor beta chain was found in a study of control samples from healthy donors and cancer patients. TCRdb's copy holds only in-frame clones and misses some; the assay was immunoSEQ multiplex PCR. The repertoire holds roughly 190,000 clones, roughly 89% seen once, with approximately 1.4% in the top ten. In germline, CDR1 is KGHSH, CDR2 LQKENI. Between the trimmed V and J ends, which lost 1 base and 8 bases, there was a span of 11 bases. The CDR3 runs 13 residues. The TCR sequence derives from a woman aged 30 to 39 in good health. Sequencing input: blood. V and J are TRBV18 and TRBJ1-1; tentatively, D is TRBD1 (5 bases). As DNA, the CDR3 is TGTGCCAGCTCACCACAGGGGTTAGGGGAAGCTTTCTTT. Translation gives CASSPQGLGEAFF. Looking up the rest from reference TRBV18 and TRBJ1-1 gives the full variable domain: NAGVMQNPRHLVRRRGQEARLRCSPMKGHSHVYWYRQLPEEGLKFMVYLQKENIIDESGMPKERFSAEFPKEGPSILRIQQVVRGDSAAYFCASSPQGLGEAFFGQGTRLTVV.